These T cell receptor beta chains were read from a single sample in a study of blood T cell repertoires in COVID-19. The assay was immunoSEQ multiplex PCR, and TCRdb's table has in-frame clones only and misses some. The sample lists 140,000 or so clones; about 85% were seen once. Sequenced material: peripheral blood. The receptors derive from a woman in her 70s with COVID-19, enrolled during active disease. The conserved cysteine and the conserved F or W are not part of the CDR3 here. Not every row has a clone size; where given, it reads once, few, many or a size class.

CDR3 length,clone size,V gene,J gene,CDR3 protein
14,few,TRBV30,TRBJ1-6,AWKWVAGGLNSPLH
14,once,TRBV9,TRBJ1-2,ASSEPGRGGDSGYT
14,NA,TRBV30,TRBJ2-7,AWSVQGVRSGYEQY
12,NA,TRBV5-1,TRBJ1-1,ASSVTGPNTEAF
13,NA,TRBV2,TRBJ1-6,ASRIQGFANSPLH
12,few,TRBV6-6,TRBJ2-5,ASSRQGAGETQY
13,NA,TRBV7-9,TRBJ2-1,ASTSPGTGINEQF
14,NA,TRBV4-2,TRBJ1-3,ASSQERQRSGNTIY
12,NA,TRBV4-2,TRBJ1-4,ASSQGTQGEKLF
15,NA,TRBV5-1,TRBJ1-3,ASATEGSSSAGNTIY
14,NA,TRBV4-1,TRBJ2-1,ASSQEPGVSYNEQF
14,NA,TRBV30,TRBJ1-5,AWADGQKGFIEPQH
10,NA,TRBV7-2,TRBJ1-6,ASSLLGSPLH
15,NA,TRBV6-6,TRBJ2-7,ASSPGSGDLSSYEQY
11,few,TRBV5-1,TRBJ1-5,ASSLGQGQPQH
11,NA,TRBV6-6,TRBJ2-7,ASSPGQGREQY
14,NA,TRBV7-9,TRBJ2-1,ASSLGLAGFHNEQF
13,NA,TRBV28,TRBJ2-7,ASSLYLQGGYEQY
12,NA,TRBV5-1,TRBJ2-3,ASSSRGHPDTQY
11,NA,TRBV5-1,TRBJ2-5,ASSADSRETQY
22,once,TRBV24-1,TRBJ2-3,AACSGGHRYAVFWPSGVTDTQY
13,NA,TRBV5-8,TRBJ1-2,ASSLTSSGSYGYT
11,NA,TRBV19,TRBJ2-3,ASSFRSDRSRY
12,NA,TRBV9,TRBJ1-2,ASSVDSNNYGYT
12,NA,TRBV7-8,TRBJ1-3,ASSSPRQGNTIY
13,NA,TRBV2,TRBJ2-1,ASRLLAGGNNEQF
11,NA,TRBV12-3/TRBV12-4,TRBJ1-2,ASSADRVYGYT
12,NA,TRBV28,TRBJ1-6,ASRTGGVNSPLH
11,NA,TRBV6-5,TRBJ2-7,ASSPDSSYEQY
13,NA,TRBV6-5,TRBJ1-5,ASSLQGAGNQPQH
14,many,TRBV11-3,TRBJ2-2,ASKPNSGGNTGELF
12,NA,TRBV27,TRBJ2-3,ASSLSIGTGMQY
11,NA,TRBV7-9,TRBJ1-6,ASGPTEEFTLH
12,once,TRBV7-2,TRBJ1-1,ASSLLGTGGEAF
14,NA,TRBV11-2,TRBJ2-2,ASSQPGGGKAGELF
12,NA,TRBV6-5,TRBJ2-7,ASRHSEAQGEQY
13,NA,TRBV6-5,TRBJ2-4,ASTSGTGDKNIQY
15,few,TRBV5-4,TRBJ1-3,ASSLEAGGYSGNTIY
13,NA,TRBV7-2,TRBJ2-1,ASSPPGLGHNEQF